The text below deals with one T cell receptor (beta chain). What it binds is not known. This specimen includes other DNA sequences encoding the same CDR3. The data were taken from a study of shared clonotypes between healthy human individuals. Study-wide findings and caveats: An expected dependence of interdonor clonotype sharing on sequencing depth was noted.

With V trimmed by 0 bases and J by 6 bases, 3 bases remained unmatched. Per germline, CDR1 SGHRS and CDR2 YFSETQ. There are 15 residues in the CDR3. The donors, healthy adults who were HIV-negative, had experienced no recent acute infections or vaccinations. The method was immunoSEQ multiplex PCR; TCRdb's version includes in-frame clones alone and lacks a portion of them. The sample contains millions of clones, approximately 90% of which appear only once. The clonotype was recovered from a man aged 18 to 29 in good health. The rearrangement joins TRBV5-1 to TRBJ1-6, with 7 bases that match TRBD1. Sample: naive CD4+ T cells sorted from blood. The subset here: CD45RA+ positively selected. The CDR3 spells CASSLEGAGNSPLHF. The CDR3 DNA reads TGCGCCAGCAGCTTGGAGGGGGCTGGTAATTCACCCCTCCACTTT.